This T cell receptor beta chain was sequenced in a study of CD4 T cells in relation to SARS-CoV-2 and coronaviruses. Study conclusions and caveats: Crossreactivity was assessed only for spike protein, not other viral proteins. The assay detects memory recall responses, not culture-primed primary responses.

With respect to this clone: Its antigen is unidentified.

Profiled with immunoSEQ multiplex PCR; TCRdb holds only in-frame clones, not every one. Of under 90,000 clones listed, 80% to 95% are singletons. Unexposed donor CD4+ T cells date from about 2011-2018, before the COVID-19 pandemic. The receptor was derived from a human donor in good health. Sequenced material: naive CD4+ T cells from PBMCs. The subset is: naive CD4+ T cells isolated by negative enrichment.

CDR3 nucleotides: TGTGCCAGCGGCGGACAGGGAGGACACGAAAAACTGTTTTTT. Translated, it gives CASGGQGGHEKLFF. V gene TRBV6-5 combines with J gene TRBJ1-4, with 8 positions matching TRBD1. In germline, CDR1 is MNHEY, CDR2 SVGAGI. The CDR3 loop spans 14 amino acids. The V segment lost 8 bases and the J segment 8 bases; nucleotides outside the gene matches: 10.